This is a list of T cell receptor beta chains from one sample in a study of T cell repertoires in cytomegalovirus infection. The antigens for these receptors are not known. TCRdb itself ran the reads through MiXCR, one entry per CDR3 protein. The data contain about 47,000 distinct CDR3 sequences, 15% to 20% of them singletons. Sequencing was performed on CD8+ T cells from cultured PBMCs, taken from culture after CMV antigen stimulation. These receptors were obtained from a human donor in good health (CMV status not recorded). Some clones in this sample may be carry-over from other donors' samples. The CDR3 runs from the conserved cysteine through the conserved F or W. D genes are given only for firm matches. Size tells how often a clone was seen (once, few, many) or the class of an expanded clone, and some rows leave it out.

.	TRBV7-2	few	TRBJ2-7	CASSLDVFRIHEQYF	TGTGCCAGCAGCTTAGACGTCTTTAGGATCCACGAGCAGTACTTC
.	TRBV27	.	TRBJ1-2	CASRDTGLDGYTF	TGTGCCAGCAGAGACACAGGGTTAGATGGCTACACCTTC
.	TRBV29-1	many	TRBJ1-2	CSVEAENYGYTF	TGCAGCGTTGAAGCTGAGAACTATGGCTACACCTTC
.	TRBV6-2/TRBV6-3	.	TRBJ1-1	CASSHRMVNTEAFF	TGTGCCAGCAGTCATCGGATGGTGAACACTGAAGCTTTCTTT
.	TRBV9	.	TRBJ2-1	CASSVERARTGEQFF	TGTGCCAGCAGCGTAGAAAGGGCAAGGACGGGAGAGCAGTTCTTC
.	TRBV4-1	few	TRBJ2-1	CASSQESRGNEQFF	TGCGCCAGCAGCCAAGAAAGTAGGGGCAATGAGCAGTTCTTC
.	TRBV12-3/TRBV12-4	.	TRBJ1-1	CASRIRDYYTEAFF	TGTGCCAGCAGGATCAGGGACTACTACACTGAAGCTTTCTTT
.	TRBV4-3	.	TRBJ2-5	CASSQDEAAEETQYF	TGCGCCAGCAGCCAAGATGAGGCCGCCGAAGAGACCCAGTACTTC
TRBD2	TRBV12-3/TRBV12-4	.	TRBJ2-3	CATGTSGGITDTQYF	TGTGCCACAGGGACTAGCGGGGGAATCACAGATACGCAGTATTTT
.	TRBV7-2	.	TRBJ1-2	CASSSMAWGDLLRYGYTF	TGTGCCAGCAGCTCCATGGCGTGGGGCGACCTACTAAGATATGGCTACACCTTC
.	TRBV6-2/TRBV6-3	few	TRBJ2-1	CASTPTDYNEQFF	TGTGCCAGCACCCCGACGGACTACAATGAGCAGTTCTTC
.	TRBV6-2/TRBV6-3	.	TRBJ1-5	CASSYPFLDTYSNQPQHF	TGTGCCAGCAGTTACCCCTTTTTGGACACCTATAGCAATCAGCCCCAGCATTTT
.	TRBV19	few	TRBJ1-5	CASSIDSGGDSNQPQHF	TGTGCCAGTAGTATAGATAGCGGTGGAGATAGCAATCAGCCCCAGCATTTT
.	TRBV6-6	many	TRBJ2-3	CASSSGGPPYTQYF	TGTGCCAGCAGTTCGGGGGGCCCCCCTTATACGCAGTATTTT
.	TRBV11-2	few	TRBJ1-2	CASSRTLDAYGYTF	TGTGCCAGCAGCCGGACATTGGACGCCTATGGCTACACCTTC
.	TRBV5-1	.	TRBJ1-1	CASSLSRAEAFF	TGCGCCAGCAGCTTGTCGAGGGCTGAAGCTTTCTTT
.	TRBV4-1	.	TRBJ2-7	CASSDVHYEQYF	TGCGCCAGCAGCGACGTACACTACGAGCAGTACTTC